This TCR beta chain appears in the sequencing data of a study of long-term antiretroviral therapy in people with HIV. General study results and limits: Blood dating 2004 to 2017 may reflect older ART regimens.

CDR3 length: 16 amino acids. V lost 3 bases to trimming and J lost 2 bases; unmatched junction nucleotides: 6. CDR1 and CDR2 from the germline V gene are MNHNS and SASEGT. Assay version v3.0 of immunoSEQ was used, and it was run at survey level. Repertoires were generated with immunoSEQ multiplex PCR, while TCRdb's copy carries only in-frame clones and drops some. The sample contains 25,000 to 40,000 clones, 95% to 98% of which appear only once. Treated in the United States were all of the participants with HIV. As regards this clone: What it binds is unknown.

The sequence derives from a man aged 25 to 40 with HIV. The specimen comprised unsorted PBMCs, sampled 7.6 years after starting antiretroviral therapy. V gene TRBV6-1 combines with J gene TRBJ2-2; 7 nucleotides match TRBD1. Here the CDR3 reads CASSERAGGNTGELFF. CDR3 sequence (DNA): TGTGCCAGCAGTGAGAGGGCAGGGGGTAACACCGGGGAGCTGTTTTTT.